This TCR beta chain came from a study of T-cell reconstitution after alpha-beta-depleted transplantation in children. The CDR3 has 16 amino acids. In germline, CDR1 is SGHTA, CDR2 FQGTGA. The V gene lost 5 bases and the J gene lost 2 bases, with 16 bases spanning the gap. This clonotype was seen a few times. Preparation of the TCRbeta library used unique molecular identifiers. TCRdb reanalysed the PCR reads using MiXCR and keeps one entry per CDR3 protein. The sample shows around 800,000 distinct CDR3 sequences, roughly 16% of them seen only once. The sample in question was PBMCs, mostly from graft donor cells, obtained 360 days after TCRalphabeta/CD19-depleted stem cell transplant. The receptor's source is a male patient younger than 18 who had a stem cell transplant for acute lymphoblastic leukemia, so the T cells may come from the graft donor. The chain combines TRBV7-3 with TRBJ2-1; D is perhaps TRBD2 (6 bases). This chain's CDR3 is CASSPNWEAPYNEQFF. CDR3 DNA sequence: TGTGCCAGCAGCCCAAATTGGGAGGCCCCCTACAATGAGCAGTTCTTC.